A selection of T cell receptor beta chains follows, all from one sample in a study of cytomegalovirus exposure and HLA in healthy donors. Clones were sequenced by immunoSEQ multiplex PCR, and TCRdb holds only the in-frame ones, with some missing. Of about 120,000 clones listed, around 86% were seen once; the top ten hold 2% to 2.5%. The sequenced sample was PBMCs. The receptors come from a woman between 35 and 50 years old in good health and CMV-seronegative. The CDR3 runs from the conserved cysteine through the conserved F or W. A D gene is named only where the DNA matches it firmly. Size tells how often a clone was seen (once, few, many) or the class of an expanded clone, and some rows leave it out.

clone_size j_call d_call v_call cdr3_nt cdr3_aa
NA TRBJ1-5 NA TRBV30 TGTGCCTGGAGTGTATCTCGGGTTCGGGGTAGCAATCAGCCCCAGCATTTT CAWSVSRVRGSNQPQHF
NA TRBJ2-5 TRBD2 TRBV5-1 TGCGCCAGCAGCCCCGGACTAGCGGACTACCGAGAGACCCAGTACTTC CASSPGLADYRETQYF
few TRBJ2-3 TRBD2 TRBV4-3 TGCGCCAGCAGCCAAGATCCGGGACTAGGCAGCACAGATACGCAGTATTTT CASSQDPGLGSTDTQYF
NA TRBJ2-7 TRBD1 TRBV5-6 TGTGCCAGCAGCTGGGGACAGGGCTCCTACGAGCAGTACTTC CASSWGQGSYEQYF
NA TRBJ1-2 NA TRBV28 TGTGCCAGCAGCACAAACCCTGGCTACACCTTC CASSTNPGYTF
NA TRBJ2-1 NA TRBV2 TGTGCCAGCAGTGAACGGACTACCGGCTACAATGAGCAGTTCTTC CASSERTTGYNEQFF
few TRBJ2-7 TRBD2 TRBV7-8 TGTGCCAGCAGCTTAGTTACTAGCGGGAGTTTCTACGAGCAGTACTTC CASSLVTSGSFYEQYF
NA TRBJ2-7 TRBD1 TRBV15 TGTGCCACCAGCGCCGGGACAGGGGGCTACGAGCAGTACTTC CATSAGTGGYEQYF
NA TRBJ2-2 TRBD2 TRBV7-9 TGTGCCAGCAGCCCAGCGGGGGGCACCGGGGAGCTGTTTTTT CASSPAGGTGELFF
NA TRBJ2-5 TRBD1 TRBV27 TGTGCCAGCAGTTCTCAGGGGACAGGGGGGGAGACCCAGTACTTC CASSSQGTGGETQYF
NA TRBJ1-3 NA TRBV7-3 TGTGCCAGCAGCCTAAACGCGGGCTCTGGAAACACCATATATTTT CASSLNAGSGNTIYF
few TRBJ1-2 TRBD1 TRBV6-5 TGTGCCAGCAGCCTAGACAGGGCTAACTATGGCTACACCTTC CASSLDRANYGYTF
NA TRBJ2-1 TRBD2 TRBV7-9 TGTGCCAGCAGCTTTTACCAAGCGGGAATCTTTGAGCAGTTCTTC CASSFYQAGIFEQFF
NA TRBJ2-7 NA TRBV5-1 TGCGCCAGCAGCTTGGGTCCAGGGTTATACGCTGAGCAGTACTTC CASSLGPGLYAEQYF
NA TRBJ1-2 NA TRBV10-3 TGTGCCATCAGTGACCCTCGGTACGGGGGGGATGGCTACACCTTC CAISDPRYGGDGYTF
NA TRBJ1-4 TRBD1 TRBV9 TGTGCCAGCAGCGTTGGGACAGGGCGCAGTGAAAAACTGTTTTTT CASSVGTGRSEKLFF
NA TRBJ1-2 TRBD1 TRBV6-1 TGTGCCAGCAGTGAATGGACAGGGGATGGCTACACCTTC CASSEWTGDGYTF
NA TRBJ2-3 NA TRBV2 TGTGCCAGCAGTGAACAGGGCATGTATACGCAGTATTTT CASSEQGMYTQYF
few TRBJ1-5 NA TRBV19 TGTGCCAGTAGTAGGATTCCCAAAGGGGGATCTCGCAATCAGCCCCAGCATTTT CASSRIPKGGSRNQPQHF
few TRBJ2-6 NA TRBV5-1 TGCGCCAGCAGAGTCAGGGGTACTGGGGCCAACGTCCTGACTTTC CASRVRGTGANVLTF
NA TRBJ1-1 TRBD1 TRBV12-5 TGTGCTAGTGGTCCACGACAGGGATTCCCTTCGGGGACTGAAGCTTTCTTT CASGPRQGFPSGTEAFF
NA TRBJ1-1 TRBD1 TRBV6-5 TGTGCCAGCAGATCCGGGACAGGAAGCACTGAAGCTTTCTTT CASRSGTGSTEAFF
once TRBJ2-7 NA TRBV30 TGTGCCTGGAGTGCCAGGGACGAGCAGTACTTC CAWSARDEQYF
NA TRBJ2-7 NA TRBV5-5 TGTGCCAGCAGCTCCATTTGGGACCCGGGAGAGTTC CASSSIWDPGEF
NA TRBJ1-1 TRBD1 TRBV18 TGTGCCAGCTCACGGGACAGGGTGGCTGAAGCTTTCTTT CASSRDRVAEAFF
once TRBJ1-2 NA TRBV28 TGTGCCAGCAGTCTAGGGACATATGGCTACACCTTC CASSLGTYGYTF
NA TRBJ1-6 TRBD1 TRBV5-6 TGTGCCAGCAGCCCGATGGACAGGGCGTCATCACCCCTCCACTTT CASSPMDRASSPLHF
NA TRBJ2-4 TRBD1 TRBV27 TGTGCCAGCAGTCCTTCCCGGGACAGGGCAGCAAACATTCAGTACTTC CASSPSRDRAANIQYF
NA TRBJ1-1 NA TRBV5-5 TGTGCCAGCAGCCTAGAACCCGCGGGTGGGACTGAAGCTTTCTTT CASSLEPAGGTEAFF
NA TRBJ2-1 TRBD1 TRBV11-2 TGTGCCAGCAGAGGGACAGGGCAAGGGTTTCGGTCCTACAATGAGCAGTTCTTC CASRGTGQGFRSYNEQFF
few TRBJ1-1 NA TRBV12-5 TGTGCTAGTTGGGCGGGGATTTCTTTCTTT CASWAGISFF
NA TRBJ2-7 TRBD2 TRBV19 TGTGCCAGTAGTATTAAGGGGACTAGCGGCTACGAGCAGTACTTC CASSIKGTSGYEQYF
NA TRBJ2-7 TRBD2 TRBV5-1 TGCGCCAGCAGTCATACTACCGGGACTAGCTCCTACGAGCAGTACTTC CASSHTTGTSSYEQYF
NA TRBJ1-1 TRBD1 TRBV12-5 TGTGCTAGTGGTTTGGCCGACCCGACAGGGGGGCGGGAGAACACTGAAGCTTTCTTT CASGLADPTGGRENTEAFF
few TRBJ1-5 NA TRBV6-1 TGTGCCAGCACCGAAGGAGTTTCGAGCAATCAGCCCCAGCATTTT CASTEGVSSNQPQHF
NA TRBJ1-1 NA TRBV6-5 TGTGCCAGCATTCCCTCGCGGGGGTCGAACACTGAAGCTTTCTTT CASIPSRGSNTEAFF
NA TRBJ2-3 NA TRBV19 TGTGCCAGTAGCAGGGGTACGGGGGGCCTAAAAGATACGCAGTATTTT CASSRGTGGLKDTQYF
NA TRBJ2-7 NA TRBV21-1 TGTGCCAGCAGCAAAGGGGACAGGGGGCCGCGTCAAAACGAGCAGTACTTC CASSKGDRGPRQNEQYF
NA TRBJ1-2 TRBD1 TRBV18 TGTGCCAGCTCACCCGTGAAAACCGGGACAGGGAACTATGGCTACACCTTC CASSPVKTGTGNYGYTF
few TRBJ2-6 TRBD1 TRBV4-1 TGCGCCAGCAGCCAAGTGGGACAGGGGGCCTCTGGGGCCAACGTCCTGACTTTC CASSQVGQGASGANVLTF
NA TRBJ2-2 NA TRBV2 TGTGCCAGCAGTGGGGAGGGGGAGCTGTTTTTT CASSGEGELFF
NA TRBJ2-2 TRBD2 TRBV19 TGTGCCAGTAGTCTAGCGGGGGGGCCTACCGGGGAGCTGTTTTTT CASSLAGGPTGELFF
NA TRBJ2-6 NA TRBV7-3 TGTGCCAGCAGCTTAAGGGGCGCCGGGGCCAACGTCCTGACTTTC CASSLRGAGANVLTF
NA TRBJ2-7 TRBD1 TRBV4-1 TGCGCCAGCAGCCAAGTGGACAGGGGCAACGAGCAGTACTTC CASSQVDRGNEQYF
NA TRBJ1-1 NA TRBV10-3 TGTGCCTTCCCCGGGGGGGTGAACACTGAAGCTTTCTTT CAFPGGVNTEAFF